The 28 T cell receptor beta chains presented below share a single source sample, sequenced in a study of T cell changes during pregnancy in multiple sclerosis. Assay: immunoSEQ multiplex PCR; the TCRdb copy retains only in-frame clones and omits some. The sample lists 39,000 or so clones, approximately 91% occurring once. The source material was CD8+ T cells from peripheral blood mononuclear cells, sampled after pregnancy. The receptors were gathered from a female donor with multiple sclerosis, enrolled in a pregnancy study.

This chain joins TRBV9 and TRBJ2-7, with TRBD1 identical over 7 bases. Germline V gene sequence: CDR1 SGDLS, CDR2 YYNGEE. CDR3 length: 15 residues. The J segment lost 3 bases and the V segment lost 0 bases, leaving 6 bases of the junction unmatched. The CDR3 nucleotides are TGTGCCAGCAGCGTAGCTGACAGGGCCGTCTACGAGCAGTACTTC. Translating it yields CASSVADRAVYEQYF.

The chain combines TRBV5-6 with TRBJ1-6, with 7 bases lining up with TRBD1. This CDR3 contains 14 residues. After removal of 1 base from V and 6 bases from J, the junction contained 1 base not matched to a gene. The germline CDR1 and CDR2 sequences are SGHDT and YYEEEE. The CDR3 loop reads CASSLNRGNSPLHF. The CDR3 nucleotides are TGTGCCAGCAGCTTGAACAGGGGTAATTCACCCCTCCACTTT.

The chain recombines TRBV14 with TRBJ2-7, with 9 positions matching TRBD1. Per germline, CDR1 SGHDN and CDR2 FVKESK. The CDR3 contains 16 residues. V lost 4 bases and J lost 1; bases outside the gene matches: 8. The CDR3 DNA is TGTGCCAGCAGCCTGATCGCGGGACAGGGATCCTACGAGCAGTACTTC. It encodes CASSLIAGQGSYEQYF.

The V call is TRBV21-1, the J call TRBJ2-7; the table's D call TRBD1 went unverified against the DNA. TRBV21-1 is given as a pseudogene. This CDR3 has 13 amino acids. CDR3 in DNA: TGTGCCACCATAAGCGACAGGACCTACGAGCAGTACTTC. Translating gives CATISDRTYEQYF.

CDR3 residues: CASSLQGFPLGEQFF. CDR3 DNA: TGCGCCAGCAGCCTGCAGGGTTTCCCTCTGGGTGAGCAGTTCTTC. This rearrangement joins TRBV4-1 to TRBJ2-1; possible D gene TRBD1, 5 bases. V shed 4 bases and J shed 9 bases, with 19 bases lying between them. This CDR3 has 15 amino acids. Germline V CDR1 and CDR2: MGHRA, YSYEKL.

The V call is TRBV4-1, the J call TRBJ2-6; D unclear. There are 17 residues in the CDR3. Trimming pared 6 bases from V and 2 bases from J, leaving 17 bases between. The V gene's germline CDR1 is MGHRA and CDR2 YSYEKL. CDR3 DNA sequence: TGCGCCAGCAGGTTGGCACCTTTGGCCACTGGGGCCAACGTCCTGACTTTC. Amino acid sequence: CASRLAPLATGANVLTF.

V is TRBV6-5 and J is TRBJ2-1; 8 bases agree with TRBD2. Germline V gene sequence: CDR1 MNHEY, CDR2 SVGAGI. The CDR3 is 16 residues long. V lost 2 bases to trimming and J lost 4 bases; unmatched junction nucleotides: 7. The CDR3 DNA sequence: TGTGCCAGCAGTTACGGGACTAGTGGATTGTACAATGAGCAGTTCTTC. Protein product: CASSYGTSGLYNEQFF.

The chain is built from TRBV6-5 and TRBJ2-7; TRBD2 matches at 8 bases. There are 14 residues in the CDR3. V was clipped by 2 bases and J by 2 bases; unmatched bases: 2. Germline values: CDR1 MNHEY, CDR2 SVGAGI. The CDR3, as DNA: TGTGCCAGCAGTTACATGCGGGGGGCCTACGAGCAGTACTTC. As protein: CASSYMRGAYEQYF.

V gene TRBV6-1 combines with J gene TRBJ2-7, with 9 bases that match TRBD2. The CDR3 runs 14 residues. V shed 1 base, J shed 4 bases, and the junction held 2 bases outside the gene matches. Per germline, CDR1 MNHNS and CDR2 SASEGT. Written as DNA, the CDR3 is TGTGCCAGCAGTGAAGACAGCGGGAGGTACGAGCAGTACTTC. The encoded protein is CASSEDSGRYEQYF.

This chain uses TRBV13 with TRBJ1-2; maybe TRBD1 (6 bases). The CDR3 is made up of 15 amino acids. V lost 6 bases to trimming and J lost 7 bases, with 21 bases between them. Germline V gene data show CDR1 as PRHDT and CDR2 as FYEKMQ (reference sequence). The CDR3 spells CASSSGPRGVVGYTF. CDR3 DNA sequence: TGTGCCAGCAGTTCAGGGCCCAGGGGAGTTGTTGGCTACACCTTC.

The CDR3 nucleotides read TGTGCCAGCCGGACAGGGGAGTCCTACGAGCAGTACTTC. It specifies CASRTGESYEQYF. The gene calls are TRBV27 and TRBJ2-7; 9 nucleotides align to TRBD1. V dropped 8 bases and J dropped 1; count of bases not matched to a gene: 3. CDR3 length: 13 amino acids. CDR1 is MNHEY, CDR2 SMNVEV, per germline (reference sequence).

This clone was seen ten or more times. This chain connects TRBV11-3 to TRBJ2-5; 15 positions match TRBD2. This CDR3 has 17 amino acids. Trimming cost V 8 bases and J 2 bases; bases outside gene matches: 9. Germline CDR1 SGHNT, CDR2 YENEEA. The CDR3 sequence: CASRWTSGGAAQETQYF. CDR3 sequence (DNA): TGTGCCAGCCGCTGGACTAGCGGGGGGGCCGCACAAGAGACCCAGTACTTC.

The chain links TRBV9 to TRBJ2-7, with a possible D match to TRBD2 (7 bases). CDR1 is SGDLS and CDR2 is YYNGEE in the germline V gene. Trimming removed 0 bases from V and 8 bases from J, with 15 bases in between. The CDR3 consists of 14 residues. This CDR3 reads CASSVGGGDVKQYF. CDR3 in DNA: TGTGCCAGCAGCGTAGGAGGGGGGGACGTCAAGCAGTACTTC.

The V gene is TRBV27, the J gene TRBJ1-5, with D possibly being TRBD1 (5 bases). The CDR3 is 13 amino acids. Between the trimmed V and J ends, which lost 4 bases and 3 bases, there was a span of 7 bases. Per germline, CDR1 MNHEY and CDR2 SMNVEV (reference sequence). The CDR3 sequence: CASSWGVNQPQHF. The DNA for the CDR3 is TGTGCCAGCAGTTGGGGGGTCAATCAGCCCCAGCATTTT.

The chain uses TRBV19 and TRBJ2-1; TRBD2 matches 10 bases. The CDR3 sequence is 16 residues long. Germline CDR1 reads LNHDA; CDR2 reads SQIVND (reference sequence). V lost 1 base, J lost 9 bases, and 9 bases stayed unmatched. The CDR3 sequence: CASSIVSSGGWAEQFF. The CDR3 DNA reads TGTGCCAGTAGTATAGTATCTAGCGGGGGCTGGGCTGAGCAGTTCTTC. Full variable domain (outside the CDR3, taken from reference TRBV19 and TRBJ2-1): DGGITQSPKYLFRKEGQNVTLSCEQNLNHDAMYWYRQDPGQGLRLIYYSQIVNDFQKGDIAEGYSVSREKKESFPLTVTSAQKNPTAFYLCASSIVSSGGWAEQFFGPGTRLTVL.

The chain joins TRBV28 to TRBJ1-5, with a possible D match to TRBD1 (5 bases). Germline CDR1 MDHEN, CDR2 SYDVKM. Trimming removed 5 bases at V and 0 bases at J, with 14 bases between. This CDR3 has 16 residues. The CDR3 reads CASSPGGRDSNQPQHF. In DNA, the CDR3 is TGTGCCAGCAGTCCTGGGGGGAGGGATAGCAATCAGCCCCAGCATTTT.

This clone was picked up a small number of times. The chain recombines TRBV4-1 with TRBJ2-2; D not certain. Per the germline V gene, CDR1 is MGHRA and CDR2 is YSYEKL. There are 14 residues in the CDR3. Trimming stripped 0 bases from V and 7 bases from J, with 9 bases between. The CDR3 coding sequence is TGCGCCAGCAGCCAAGATAGACTTCGCGGGGAGCTGTTTTTT. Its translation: CASSQDRLRGELFF.

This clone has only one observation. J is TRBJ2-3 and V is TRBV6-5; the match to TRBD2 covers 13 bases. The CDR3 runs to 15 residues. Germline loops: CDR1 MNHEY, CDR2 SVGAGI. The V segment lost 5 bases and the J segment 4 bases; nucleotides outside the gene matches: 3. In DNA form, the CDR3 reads TGTGCCAGCAGTACTAGCGGGGGGGCTTCAGATACGCAGTATTTT. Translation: CASSTSGGASDTQYF.

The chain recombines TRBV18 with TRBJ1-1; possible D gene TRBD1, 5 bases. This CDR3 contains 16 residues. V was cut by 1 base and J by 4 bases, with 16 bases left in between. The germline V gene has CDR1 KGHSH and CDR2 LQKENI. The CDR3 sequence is CASSPRHGGVGTEAFF. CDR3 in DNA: TGTGCCAGCTCACCACGGCACGGGGGGGTCGGCACTGAAGCTTTCTTT.

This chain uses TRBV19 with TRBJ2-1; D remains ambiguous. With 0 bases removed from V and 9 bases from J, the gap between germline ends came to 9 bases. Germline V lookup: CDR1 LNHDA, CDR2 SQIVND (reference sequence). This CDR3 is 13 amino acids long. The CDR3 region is CASSIDLGSEQFF. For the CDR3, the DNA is TGTGCCAGTAGTATAGACCTCGGTAGTGAGCAGTTCTTC. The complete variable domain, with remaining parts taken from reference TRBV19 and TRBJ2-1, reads DGGITQSPKYLFRKEGQNVTLSCEQNLNHDAMYWYRQDPGQGLRLIYYSQIVNDFQKGDIAEGYSVSREKKESFPLTVTSAQKNPTAFYLCASSIDLGSEQFFGPGTRLTVL.

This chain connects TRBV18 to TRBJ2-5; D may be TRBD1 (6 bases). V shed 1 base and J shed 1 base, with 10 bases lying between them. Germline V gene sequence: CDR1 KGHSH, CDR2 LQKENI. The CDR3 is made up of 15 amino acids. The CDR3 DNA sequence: TGTGCCAGCTCACCACAAAACAGGGTCCAAGAGACCCAGTACTTC. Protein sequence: CASSPQNRVQETQYF. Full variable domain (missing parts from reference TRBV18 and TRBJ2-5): NAGVMQNPRHLVRRRGQEARLRCSPMKGHSHVYWYRQLPEEGLKFMVYLQKENIIDESGMPKERFSAEFPKEGPSILRIQQVVRGDSAAYFCASSPQNRVQETQYFGPGTRLLVL.

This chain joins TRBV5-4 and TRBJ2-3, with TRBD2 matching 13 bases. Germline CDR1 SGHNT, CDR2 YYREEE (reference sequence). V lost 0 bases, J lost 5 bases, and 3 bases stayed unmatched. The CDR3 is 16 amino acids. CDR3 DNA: TGTGCCAGCAGCTTGGGTGGGACTAGCGGGATAGATACGCAGTATTTT. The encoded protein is CASSLGGTSGIDTQYF.

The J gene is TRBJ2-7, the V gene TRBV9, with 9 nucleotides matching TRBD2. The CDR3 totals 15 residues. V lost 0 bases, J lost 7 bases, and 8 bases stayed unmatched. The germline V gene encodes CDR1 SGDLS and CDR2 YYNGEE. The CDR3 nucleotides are TGTGCCAGCAGCGTAGAGGGTAGCGGGAGAAGGGAGCAGTACTTC. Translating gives CASSVEGSGRREQYF.

CDR3 DNA sequence: TGTGCCACCAGCCAGTTGAGGGATTCACCCCTCCACTTT. It yields the protein CATSQLRDSPLHF. V is TRBV15 and J is TRBJ1-6; D ambiguous. Trimming took off 5 bases at V and 8 bases at J, with 10 bases between the two ends. The germline gives CDR1 LNHNV, CDR2 YYDKDF (reference sequence). The CDR3 loop spans 13 amino acids.

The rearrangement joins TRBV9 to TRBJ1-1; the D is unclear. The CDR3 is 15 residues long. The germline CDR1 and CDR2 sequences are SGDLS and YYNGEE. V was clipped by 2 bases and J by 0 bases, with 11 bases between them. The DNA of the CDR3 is TGTGCCAGCAGCGTTTCTGGCAGAATGAACACTGAAGCTTTCTTT. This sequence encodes CASSVSGRMNTEAFF.

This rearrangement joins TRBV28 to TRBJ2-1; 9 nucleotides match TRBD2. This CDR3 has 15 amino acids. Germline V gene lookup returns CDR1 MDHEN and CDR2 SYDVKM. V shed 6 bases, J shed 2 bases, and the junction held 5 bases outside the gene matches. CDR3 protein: CASRRTSVPYNEQFF. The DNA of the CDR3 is TGTGCCAGCAGACGGACTAGCGTGCCCTACAATGAGCAGTTCTTC.

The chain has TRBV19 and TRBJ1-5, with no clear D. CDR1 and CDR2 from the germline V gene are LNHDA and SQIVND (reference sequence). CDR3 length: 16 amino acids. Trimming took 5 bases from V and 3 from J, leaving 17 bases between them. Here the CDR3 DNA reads TGTGCCAGTAGTCCCTTCCAAGGACGGGACAATCAGCCCCAGCATTTT. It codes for CASSPFQGRDNQPQHF. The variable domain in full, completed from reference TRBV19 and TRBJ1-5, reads DGGITQSPKYLFRKEGQNVTLSCEQNLNHDAMYWYRQDPGQGLRLIYYSQIVNDFQKGDIAEGYSVSREKKESFPLTVTSAQKNPTAFYLCASSPFQGRDNQPQHFGDGTRLSIL.

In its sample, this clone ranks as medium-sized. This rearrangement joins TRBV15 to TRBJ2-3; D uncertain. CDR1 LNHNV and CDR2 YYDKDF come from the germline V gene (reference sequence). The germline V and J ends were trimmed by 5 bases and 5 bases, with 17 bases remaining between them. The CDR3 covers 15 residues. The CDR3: CATSPKSPSIDTQYF. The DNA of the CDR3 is TGTGCCACCAGCCCCAAAAGCCCCTCGATAGATACGCAGTATTTT.